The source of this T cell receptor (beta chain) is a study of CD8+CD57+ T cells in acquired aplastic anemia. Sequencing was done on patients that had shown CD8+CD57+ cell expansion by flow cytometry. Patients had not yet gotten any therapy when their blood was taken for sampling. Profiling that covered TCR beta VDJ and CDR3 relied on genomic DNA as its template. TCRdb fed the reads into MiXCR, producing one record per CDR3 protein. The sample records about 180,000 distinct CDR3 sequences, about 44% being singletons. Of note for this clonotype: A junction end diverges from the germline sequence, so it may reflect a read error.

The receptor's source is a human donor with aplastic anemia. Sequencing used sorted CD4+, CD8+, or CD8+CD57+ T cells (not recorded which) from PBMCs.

CDR3 coding DNA: TGTGCCAGCAGAACGGGGGGAGGGGGCTCCTACACTGAGCAGTTCTTC. Translation gives CASRTGGGGSYTEQFF. The chain joins TRBV5-5 to TRBJ2-1; D possibly uses TRBD1 or TRBD2 (7 bases each). The length of the CDR3 is 16 residues. The germline gives CDR1 SGHKS, CDR2 YYEKEE (reference sequence).